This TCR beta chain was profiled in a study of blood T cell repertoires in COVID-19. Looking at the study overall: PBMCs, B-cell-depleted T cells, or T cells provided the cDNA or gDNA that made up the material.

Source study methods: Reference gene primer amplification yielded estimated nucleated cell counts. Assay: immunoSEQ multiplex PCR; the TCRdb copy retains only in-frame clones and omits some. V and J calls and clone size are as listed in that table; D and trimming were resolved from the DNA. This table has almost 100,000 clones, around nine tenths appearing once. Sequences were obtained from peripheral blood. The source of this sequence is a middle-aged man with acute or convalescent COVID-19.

The CDR3: CASQVMAGAYNEQFF. CDR3 bases: TGTGCCAGCCAGGTGATGGCGGGAGCCTACAATGAGCAGTTCTTC. The chain is built from TRBV6-5 and TRBJ2-1, with 7 bases matching TRBD2. The germline V gene has CDR1 MNHEY and CDR2 SVGAGI. The V and J ends lost 8 bases and 2 bases, in that order; junction bases with no gene match: 9. The CDR3 sequence is 15 residues long.